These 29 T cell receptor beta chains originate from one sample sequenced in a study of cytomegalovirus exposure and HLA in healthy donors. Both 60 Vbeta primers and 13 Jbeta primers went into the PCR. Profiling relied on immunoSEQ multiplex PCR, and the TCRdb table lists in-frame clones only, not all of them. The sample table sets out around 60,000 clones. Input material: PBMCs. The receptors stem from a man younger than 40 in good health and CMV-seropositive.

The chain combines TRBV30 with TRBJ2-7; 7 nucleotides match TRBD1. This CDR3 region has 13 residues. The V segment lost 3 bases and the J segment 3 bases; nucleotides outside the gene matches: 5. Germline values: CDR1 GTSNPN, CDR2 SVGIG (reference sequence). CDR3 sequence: CAWSPGQLYEQYF. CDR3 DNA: TGTGCCTGGAGCCCGGGACAGCTCTACGAGCAGTACTTC.

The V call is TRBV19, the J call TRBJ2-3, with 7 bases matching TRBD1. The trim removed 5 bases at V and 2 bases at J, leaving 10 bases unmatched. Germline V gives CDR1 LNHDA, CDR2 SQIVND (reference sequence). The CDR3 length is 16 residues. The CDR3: CASSLRQGINTDTQYF. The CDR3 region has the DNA TGTGCCAGTAGTCTACGACAGGGAATCAACACAGATACGCAGTATTTT. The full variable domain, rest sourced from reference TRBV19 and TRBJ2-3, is DGGITQSPKYLFRKEGQNVTLSCEQNLNHDAMYWYRQDPGQGLRLIYYSQIVNDFQKGDIAEGYSVSREKKESFPLTVTSAQKNPTAFYLCASSLRQGINTDTQYFGPGTRLTVL.

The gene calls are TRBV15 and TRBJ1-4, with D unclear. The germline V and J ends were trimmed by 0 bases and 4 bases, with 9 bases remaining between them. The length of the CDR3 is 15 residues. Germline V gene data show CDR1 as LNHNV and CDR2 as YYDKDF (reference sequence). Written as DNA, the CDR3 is TGTGCCACCAGCAGAGATCACGTCTATAATGAAAAACTGTTTTTT. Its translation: CATSRDHVYNEKLFF.

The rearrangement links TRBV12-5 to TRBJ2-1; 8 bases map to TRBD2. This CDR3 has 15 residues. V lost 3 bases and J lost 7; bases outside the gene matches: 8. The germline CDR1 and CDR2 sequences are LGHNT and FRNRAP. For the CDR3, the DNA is TGTGCTAGTGGTTTCCGGGATAGCGGGACAAATGAGCAGTTCTTC. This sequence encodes CASGFRDSGTNEQFF.

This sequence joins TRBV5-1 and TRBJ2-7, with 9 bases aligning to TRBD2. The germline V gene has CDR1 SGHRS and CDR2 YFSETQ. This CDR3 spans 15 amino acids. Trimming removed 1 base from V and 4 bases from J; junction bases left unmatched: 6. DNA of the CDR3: TGCGCCAGCAGCTTGACCGGGACTAGCTTGTACGAGCAGTACTTC. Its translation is CASSLTGTSLYEQYF.

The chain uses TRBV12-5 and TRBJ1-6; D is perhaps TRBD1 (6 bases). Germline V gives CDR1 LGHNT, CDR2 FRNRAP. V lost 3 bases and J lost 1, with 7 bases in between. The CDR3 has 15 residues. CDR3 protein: CASGLGGSYNSPLHF. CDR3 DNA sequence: TGTGCTAGTGGTTTAGGGGGATCCTATAATTCACCCCTCCACTTT.

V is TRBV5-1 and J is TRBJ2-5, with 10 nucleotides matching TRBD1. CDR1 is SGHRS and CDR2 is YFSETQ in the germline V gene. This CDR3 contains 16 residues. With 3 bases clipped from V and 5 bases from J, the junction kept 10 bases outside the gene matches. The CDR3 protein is CASSSSPTGGRETQYF. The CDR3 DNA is TGCGCCAGCAGCTCGTCACCGACAGGGGGCCGGGAGACCCAGTACTTC.

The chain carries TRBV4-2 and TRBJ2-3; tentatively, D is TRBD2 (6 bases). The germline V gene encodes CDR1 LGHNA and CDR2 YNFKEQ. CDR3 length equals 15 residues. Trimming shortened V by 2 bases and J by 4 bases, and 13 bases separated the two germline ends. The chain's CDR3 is CASSQTAGGPDTQYF. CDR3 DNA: TGTGCCAGCAGCCAAACAGCCGGGGGACCAGATACGCAGTATTTT.

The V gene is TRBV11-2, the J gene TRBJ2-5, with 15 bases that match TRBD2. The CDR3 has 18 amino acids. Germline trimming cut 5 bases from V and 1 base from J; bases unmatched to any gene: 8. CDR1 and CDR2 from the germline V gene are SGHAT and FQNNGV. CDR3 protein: CASSVTGLAGGFQETQYF. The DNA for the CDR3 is TGTGCCAGCAGCGTCACGGGACTAGCGGGGGGATTCCAAGAGACCCAGTACTTC.

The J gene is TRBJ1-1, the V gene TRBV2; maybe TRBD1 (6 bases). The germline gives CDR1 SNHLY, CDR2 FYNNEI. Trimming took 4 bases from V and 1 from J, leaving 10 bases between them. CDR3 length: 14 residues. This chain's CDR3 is CASSGTDPNTEAFF. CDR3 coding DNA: TGTGCCAGCAGTGGGACAGACCCGAACACTGAAGCTTTCTTT.

The CDR3 region is CASSFGQGRNTIYF. CDR3 nucleotides: TGTGCCAGCAGCTTTGGACAGGGAAGAAACACCATATATTTT. The rearrangement links TRBV5-6 to TRBJ1-3, with 8 bases matching TRBD1. Germline V gene lookup returns CDR1 SGHDT and CDR2 YYEEEE. The CDR3 is 14 residues long. J lost 5 bases, V lost 2 bases, and 3 bases had no gene match.

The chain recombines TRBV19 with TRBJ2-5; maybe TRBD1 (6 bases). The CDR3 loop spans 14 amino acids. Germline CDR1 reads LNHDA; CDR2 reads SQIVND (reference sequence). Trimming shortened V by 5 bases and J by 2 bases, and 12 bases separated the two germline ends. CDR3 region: CASSRKRGQETQYF. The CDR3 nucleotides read TGTGCCAGTAGTCGAAAAAGGGGGCAAGAGACCCAGTACTTC. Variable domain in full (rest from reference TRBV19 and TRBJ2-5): DGGITQSPKYLFRKEGQNVTLSCEQNLNHDAMYWYRQDPGQGLRLIYYSQIVNDFQKGDIAEGYSVSREKKESFPLTVTSAQKNPTAFYLCASSRKRGQETQYFGPGTRLLVL.

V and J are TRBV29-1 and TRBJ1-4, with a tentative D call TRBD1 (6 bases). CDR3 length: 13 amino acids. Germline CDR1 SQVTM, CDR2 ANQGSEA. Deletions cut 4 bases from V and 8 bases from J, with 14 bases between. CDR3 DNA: TGCAGCGTTGCTTTAGGGGGTGGCGAAAAACTGTTTTTT. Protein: CSVALGGGEKLFF. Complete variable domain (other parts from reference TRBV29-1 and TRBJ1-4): SAVISQKPSRDICQRGTSLTIQCQVDSQVTMMFWYRQQPGQSLTLIATANQGSEATYESGFVIDKFPISRPNLTFSTLTVSNMSPEDSSIYLCSVALGGGEKLFFGSGTQLSVL.

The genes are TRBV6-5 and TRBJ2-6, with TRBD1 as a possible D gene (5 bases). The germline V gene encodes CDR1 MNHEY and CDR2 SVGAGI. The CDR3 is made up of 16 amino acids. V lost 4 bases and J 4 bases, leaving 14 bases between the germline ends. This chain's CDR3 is CASSWRWGSGANVLTF. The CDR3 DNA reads TGTGCCAGCAGTTGGCGATGGGGCTCGGGGGCCAACGTCCTGACTTTC.

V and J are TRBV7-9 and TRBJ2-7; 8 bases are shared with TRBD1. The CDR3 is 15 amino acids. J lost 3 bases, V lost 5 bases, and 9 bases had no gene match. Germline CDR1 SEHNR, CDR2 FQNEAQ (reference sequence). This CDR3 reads CASSLYRGSGYEQYF. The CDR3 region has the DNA TGTGCCAGCAGCCTGTACAGGGGGAGCGGCTACGAGCAGTACTTC.

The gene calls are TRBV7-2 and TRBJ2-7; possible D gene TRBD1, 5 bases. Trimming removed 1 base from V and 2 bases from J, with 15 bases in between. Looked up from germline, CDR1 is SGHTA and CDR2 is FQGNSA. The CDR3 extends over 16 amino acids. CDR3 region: CASSLGDSLSAYEQYF. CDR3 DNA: TGTGCCAGCAGCTTAGGAGACAGTCTGTCCGCCTACGAGCAGTACTTC.

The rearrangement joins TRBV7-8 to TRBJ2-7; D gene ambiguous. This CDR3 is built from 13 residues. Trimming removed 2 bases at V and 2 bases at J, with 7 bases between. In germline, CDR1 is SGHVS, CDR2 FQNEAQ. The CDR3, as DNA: TGTGCCAGCAGCTTACGAGGCACCTACGAGCAGTACTTC. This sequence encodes CASSLRGTYEQYF.

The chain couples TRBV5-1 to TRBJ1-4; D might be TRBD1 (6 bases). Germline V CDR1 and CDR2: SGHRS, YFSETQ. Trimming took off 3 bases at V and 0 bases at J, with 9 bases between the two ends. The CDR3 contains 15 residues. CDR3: CASSSAGATNEKLFF. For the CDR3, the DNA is TGCGCCAGCAGCTCGGCAGGGGCAACTAATGAAAAACTGTTTTTT.

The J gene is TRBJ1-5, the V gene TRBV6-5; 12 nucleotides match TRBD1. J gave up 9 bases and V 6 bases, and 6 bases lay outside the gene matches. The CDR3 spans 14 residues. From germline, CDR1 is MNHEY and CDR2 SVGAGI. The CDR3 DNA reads TGTGCCAGCAGACCGGGACAGGGGGCGCGGCCCCAGCATTTT. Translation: CASRPGQGARPQHF.

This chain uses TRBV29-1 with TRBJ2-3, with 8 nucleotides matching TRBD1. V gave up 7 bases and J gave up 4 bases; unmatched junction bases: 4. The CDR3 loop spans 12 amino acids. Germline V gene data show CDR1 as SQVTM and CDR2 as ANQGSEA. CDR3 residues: CSAGTGADTQYF. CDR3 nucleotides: TGCAGCGCTGGGACAGGCGCAGATACGCAGTATTTT.

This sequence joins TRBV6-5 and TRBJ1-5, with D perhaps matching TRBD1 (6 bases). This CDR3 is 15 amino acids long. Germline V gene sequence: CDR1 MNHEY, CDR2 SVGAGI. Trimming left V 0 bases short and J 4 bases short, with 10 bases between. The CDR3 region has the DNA TGTGCCAGCAGTTACTCGTCAACAGGGAATCAGCCCCAGCATTTT. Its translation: CASSYSSTGNQPQHF.

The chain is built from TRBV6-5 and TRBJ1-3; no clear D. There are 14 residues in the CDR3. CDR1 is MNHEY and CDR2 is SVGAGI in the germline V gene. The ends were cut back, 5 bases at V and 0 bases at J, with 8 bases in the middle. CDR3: CASSPQNSGNTIYF. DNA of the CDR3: TGTGCCAGCAGTCCTCAGAACTCTGGAAACACCATATATTTT.

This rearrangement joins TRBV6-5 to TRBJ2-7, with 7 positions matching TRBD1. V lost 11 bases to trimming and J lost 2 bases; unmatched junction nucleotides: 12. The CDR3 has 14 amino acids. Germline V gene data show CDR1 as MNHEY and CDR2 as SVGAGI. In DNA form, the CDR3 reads TGTGCCTCCAGGAGGACAGGTTCTACCTACGAGCAGTACTTC. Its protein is CASRRTGSTYEQYF.

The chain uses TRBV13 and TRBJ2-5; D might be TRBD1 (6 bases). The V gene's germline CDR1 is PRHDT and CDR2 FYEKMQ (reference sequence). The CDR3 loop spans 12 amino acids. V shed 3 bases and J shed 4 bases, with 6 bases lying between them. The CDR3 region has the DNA TGTGCCAGCAGCTTGGGGGCAGAGACCCAGTACTTC. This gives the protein CASSLGAETQYF. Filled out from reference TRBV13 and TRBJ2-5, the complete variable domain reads AAGVIQSPRHLIKEKRETATLKCYPIPRHDTVYWYQQGPGQDPQFLISFYEKMQSDKGSIPDRFSAQQFSDYHSELNMSSLELGDSALYFCASSLGAETQYFGPGTRLLVL.

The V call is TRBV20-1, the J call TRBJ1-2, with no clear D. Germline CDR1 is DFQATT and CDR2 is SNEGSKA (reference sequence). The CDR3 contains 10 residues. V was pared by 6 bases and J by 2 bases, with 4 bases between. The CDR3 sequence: CSASNYGYTF. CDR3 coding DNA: TGCAGTGCATCGAACTATGGCTACACCTTC.

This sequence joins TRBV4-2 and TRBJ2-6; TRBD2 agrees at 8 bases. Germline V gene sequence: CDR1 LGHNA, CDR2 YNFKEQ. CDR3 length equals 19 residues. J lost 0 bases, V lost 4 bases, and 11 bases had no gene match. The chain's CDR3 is CASSLEAGAALSGANVLTF. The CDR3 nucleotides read TGTGCCAGCAGCCTAGAAGCGGGGGCCGCCCTCTCTGGGGCCAACGTCCTGACTTTC.

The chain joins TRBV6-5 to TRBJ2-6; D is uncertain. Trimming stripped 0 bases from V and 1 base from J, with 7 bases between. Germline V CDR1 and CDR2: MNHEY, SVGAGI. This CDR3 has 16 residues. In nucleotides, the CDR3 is TGTGCCAGCAGTTACTCGAGAGTATCTGGGGCCAACGTCCTGACTTTC. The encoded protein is CASSYSRVSGANVLTF.

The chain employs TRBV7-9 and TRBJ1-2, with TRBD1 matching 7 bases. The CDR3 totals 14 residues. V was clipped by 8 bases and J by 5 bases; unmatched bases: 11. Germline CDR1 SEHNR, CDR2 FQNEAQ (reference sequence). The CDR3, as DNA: TGTGCCAGCGGGCCAATCGGGACAGTTTATGGCTACACCTTC. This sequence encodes CASGPIGTVYGYTF.

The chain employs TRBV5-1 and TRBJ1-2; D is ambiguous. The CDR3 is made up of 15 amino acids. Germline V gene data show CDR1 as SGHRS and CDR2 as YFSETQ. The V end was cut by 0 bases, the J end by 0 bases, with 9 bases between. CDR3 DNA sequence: TGCGCCAGCAGCTTGGGAGGCAGATCTAACTATGGCTACACCTTC. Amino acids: CASSLGGRSNYGYTF.